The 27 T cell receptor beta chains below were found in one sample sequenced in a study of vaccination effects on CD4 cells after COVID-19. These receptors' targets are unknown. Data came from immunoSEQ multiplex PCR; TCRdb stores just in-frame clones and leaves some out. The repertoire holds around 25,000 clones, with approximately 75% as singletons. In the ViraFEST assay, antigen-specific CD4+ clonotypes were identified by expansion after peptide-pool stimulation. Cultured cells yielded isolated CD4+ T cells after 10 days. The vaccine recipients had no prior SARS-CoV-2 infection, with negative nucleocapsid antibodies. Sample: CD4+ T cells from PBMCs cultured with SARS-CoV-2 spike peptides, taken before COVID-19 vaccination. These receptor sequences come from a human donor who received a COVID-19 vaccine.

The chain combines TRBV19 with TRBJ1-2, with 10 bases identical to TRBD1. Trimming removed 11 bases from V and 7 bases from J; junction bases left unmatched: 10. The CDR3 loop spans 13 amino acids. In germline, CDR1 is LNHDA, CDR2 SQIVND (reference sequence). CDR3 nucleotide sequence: TGTGCCTCCTTCCGACAGGGGGCGTTTGGCTACACCTTC. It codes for CASFRQGAFGYTF. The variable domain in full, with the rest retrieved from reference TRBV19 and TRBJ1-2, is DGGITQSPKYLFRKEGQNVTLSCEQNLNHDAMYWYRQDPGQGLRLIYYSQIVNDFQKGDIAEGYSVSREKKESFPLTVTSAQKNPTAFYLCASFRQGAFGYTFGSGTRLTVV.

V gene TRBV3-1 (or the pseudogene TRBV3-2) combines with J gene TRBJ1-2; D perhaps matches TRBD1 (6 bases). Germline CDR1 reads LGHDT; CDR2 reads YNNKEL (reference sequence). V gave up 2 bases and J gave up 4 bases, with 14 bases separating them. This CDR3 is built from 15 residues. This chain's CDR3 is CASSQLDRPGYGYTF. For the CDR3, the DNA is TGTGCCAGCAGCCAACTCGACAGGCCGGGCTATGGCTACACCTTC.

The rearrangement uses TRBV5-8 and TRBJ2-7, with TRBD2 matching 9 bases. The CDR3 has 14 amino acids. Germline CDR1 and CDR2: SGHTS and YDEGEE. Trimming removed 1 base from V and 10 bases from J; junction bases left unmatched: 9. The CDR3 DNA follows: TGTGCCAGCAGCTTGTCTGGCGGGGGGGCCGATCAGTACTTC. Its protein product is CASSLSGGGADQYF.

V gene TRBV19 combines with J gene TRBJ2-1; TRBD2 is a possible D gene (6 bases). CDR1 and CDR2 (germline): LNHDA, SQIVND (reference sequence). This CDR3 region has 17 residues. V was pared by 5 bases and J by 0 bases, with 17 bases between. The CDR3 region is CASSSTHGGNSYNEQFF. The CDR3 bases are TGTGCCAGTAGTTCGACGCACGGCGGGAACTCCTACAATGAGCAGTTCTTC.

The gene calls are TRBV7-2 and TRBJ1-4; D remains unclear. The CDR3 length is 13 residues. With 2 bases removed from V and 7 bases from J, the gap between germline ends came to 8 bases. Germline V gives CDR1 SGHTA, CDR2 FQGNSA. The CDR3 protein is CASSLYLGEKLFF. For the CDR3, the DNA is TGTGCCAGCAGCTTATACCTCGGTGAAAAACTGTTTTTT.

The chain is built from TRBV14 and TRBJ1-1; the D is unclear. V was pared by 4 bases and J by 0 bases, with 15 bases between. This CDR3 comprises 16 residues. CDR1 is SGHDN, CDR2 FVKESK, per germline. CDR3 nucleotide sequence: TGTGCCAGCAGCCCAATCTGGGGTTTGATGAACACTGAAGCTTTCTTT. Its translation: CASSPIWGLMNTEAFF. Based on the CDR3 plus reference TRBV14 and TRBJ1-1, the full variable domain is EAGVTQFPSHSVIEKGQTVTLRCDPISGHDNLYWYRRVMGKEIKFLLHFVKESKQDESGMPNNRFLAERTGGTYSTLKVQPAELEDSGVYFCASSPIWGLMNTEAFFGQGTRLTVV.

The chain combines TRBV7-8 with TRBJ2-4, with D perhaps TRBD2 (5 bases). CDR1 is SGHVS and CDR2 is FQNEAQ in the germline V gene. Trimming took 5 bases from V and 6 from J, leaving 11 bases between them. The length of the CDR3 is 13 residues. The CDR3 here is CASSNRGGNIQYF. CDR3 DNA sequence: TGTGCCAGCAGCAATCGAGGAGGAAACATTCAGTACTTC. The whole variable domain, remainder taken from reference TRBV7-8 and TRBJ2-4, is GAGVSQSPRYKVAKRGQDVALRCDPISGHVSLFWYQQALGQGPEFLTYFQNEAQLDKSGLPSDRFFAERPEGSVSTLKIQRTQQEDSAVYLCASSNRGGNIQYFGAGTRLSVL.

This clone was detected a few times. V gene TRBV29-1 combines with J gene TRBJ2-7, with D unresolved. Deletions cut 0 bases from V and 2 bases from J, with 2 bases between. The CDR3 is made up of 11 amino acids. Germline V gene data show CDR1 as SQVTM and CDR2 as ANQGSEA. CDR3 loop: CSVEDPYEQYF. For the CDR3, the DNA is TGCAGCGTTGAAGATCCCTACGAGCAGTACTTC.

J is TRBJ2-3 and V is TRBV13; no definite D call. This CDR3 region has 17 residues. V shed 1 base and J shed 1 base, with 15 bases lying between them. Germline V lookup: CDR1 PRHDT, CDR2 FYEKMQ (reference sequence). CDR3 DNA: TGTGCCAGCAGCTTAGTTCTCCCCCAATCCCGCACAGATACGCAGTATTTT. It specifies CASSLVLPQSRTDTQYF.

CDR3 DNA: TGCGCCAGCAGCTTGACGACAGGGGCTTACGAGCAGTACTTC. Protein sequence: CASSLTTGAYEQYF. The chain recombines TRBV5-1 with TRBJ2-7, with 8 bases fitting TRBD1. Germline CDR1 and CDR2: SGHRS and YFSETQ. CDR3 length: 14 residues. V lost 1 base to trimming and J lost 4 bases; unmatched junction nucleotides: 4.

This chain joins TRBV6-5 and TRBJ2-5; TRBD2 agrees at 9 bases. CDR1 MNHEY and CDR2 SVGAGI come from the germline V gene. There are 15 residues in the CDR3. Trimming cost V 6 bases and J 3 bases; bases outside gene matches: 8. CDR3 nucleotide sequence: TGTGCCAGCAGCCAGACTAGCGGAAGAAAAGAGACCCAGTACTTC. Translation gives CASSQTSGRKETQYF.

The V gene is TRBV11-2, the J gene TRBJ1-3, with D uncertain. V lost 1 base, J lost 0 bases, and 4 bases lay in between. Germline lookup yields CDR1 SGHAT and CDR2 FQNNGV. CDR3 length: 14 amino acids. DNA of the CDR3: TGTGCCAGCAGCTTAGGGGCCTCTGGAAACACCATATATTTT. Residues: CASSLGASGNTIYF.

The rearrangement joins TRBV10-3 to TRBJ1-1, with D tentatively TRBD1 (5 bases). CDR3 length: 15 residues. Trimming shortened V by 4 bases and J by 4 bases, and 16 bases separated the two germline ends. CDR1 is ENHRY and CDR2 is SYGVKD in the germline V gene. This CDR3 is CAISAEEFGGTEAFF. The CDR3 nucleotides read TGTGCCATCAGTGCCGAGGAGTTCGGGGGCACTGAAGCTTTCTTT.

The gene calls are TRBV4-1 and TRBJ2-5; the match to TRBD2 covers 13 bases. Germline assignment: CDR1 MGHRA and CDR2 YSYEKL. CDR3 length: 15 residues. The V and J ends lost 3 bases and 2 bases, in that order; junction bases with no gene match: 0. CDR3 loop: CASSQGLAGQETQYF. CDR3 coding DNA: TGCGCCAGCAGCCAGGGACTAGCGGGGCAAGAGACCCAGTACTTC.

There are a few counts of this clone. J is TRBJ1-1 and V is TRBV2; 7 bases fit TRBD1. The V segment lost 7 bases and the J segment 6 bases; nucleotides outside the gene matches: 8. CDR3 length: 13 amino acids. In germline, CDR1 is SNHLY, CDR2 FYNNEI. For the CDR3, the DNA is TGTGCCAGCAATAGACAGGGTCGCGCTGAAGCTTTCTTT. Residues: CASNRQGRAEAFF. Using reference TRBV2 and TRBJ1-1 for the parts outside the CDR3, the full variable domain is EPEVTQTPSHQVTQMGQEVILRCVPISNHLYFYWYRQILGQKVEFLVSFYNNEISEKSEIFDDQFSVERPDGSNFTLKIRSTKLEDSAMYFCASNRQGRAEAFFGQGTRLTVV.

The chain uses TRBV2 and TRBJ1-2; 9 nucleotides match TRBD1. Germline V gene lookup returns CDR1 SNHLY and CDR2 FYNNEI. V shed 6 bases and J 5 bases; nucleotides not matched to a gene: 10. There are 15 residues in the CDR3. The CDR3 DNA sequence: TGTGCCAGCAGGGACACAGGGGGCGTAGGGTATGGCTACACCTTC. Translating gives CASRDTGGVGYGYTF.

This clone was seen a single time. The CDR3 DNA is TGTGCCAGCAGCTTAGGCTCCCGTAATGAGCAGTTCTTC. Its protein product is CASSLGSRNEQFF. This chain links TRBV11-2 with TRBJ2-1; D is ambiguous. Trimming pared 1 base from V and 7 bases from J, leaving 8 bases between. CDR3 length: 13 residues. Germline loops: CDR1 SGHAT, CDR2 FQNNGV.

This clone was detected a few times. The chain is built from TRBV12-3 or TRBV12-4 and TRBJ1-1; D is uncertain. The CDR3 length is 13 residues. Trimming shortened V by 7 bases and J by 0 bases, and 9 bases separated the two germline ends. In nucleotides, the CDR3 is TGTGCCAGCACCCTTCAGGTGAACACTGAAGCTTTCTTT. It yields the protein CASTLQVNTEAFF.

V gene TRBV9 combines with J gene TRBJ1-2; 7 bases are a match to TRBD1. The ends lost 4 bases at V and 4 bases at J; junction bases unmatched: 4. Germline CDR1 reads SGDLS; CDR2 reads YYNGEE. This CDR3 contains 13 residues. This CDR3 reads CASSIRTGYGYTF. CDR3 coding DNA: TGTGCCAGCAGCATCCGGACAGGCTATGGCTACACCTTC.

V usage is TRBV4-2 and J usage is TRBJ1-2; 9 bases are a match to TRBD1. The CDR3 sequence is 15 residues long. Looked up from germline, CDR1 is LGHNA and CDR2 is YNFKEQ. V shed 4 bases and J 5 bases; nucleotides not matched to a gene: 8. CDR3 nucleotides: TGTGCCAGCAGCCCCGGGGGACAGGGACGGTATGGCTACACCTTC. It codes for CASSPGGQGRYGYTF.

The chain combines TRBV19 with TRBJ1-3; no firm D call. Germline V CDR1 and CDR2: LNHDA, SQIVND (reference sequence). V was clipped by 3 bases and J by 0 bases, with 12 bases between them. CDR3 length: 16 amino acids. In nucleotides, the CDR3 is TGTGCCAGTAGTATGAAACTCGACATCTCTGGAAACACCATATATTTT. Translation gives CASSMKLDISGNTIYF.

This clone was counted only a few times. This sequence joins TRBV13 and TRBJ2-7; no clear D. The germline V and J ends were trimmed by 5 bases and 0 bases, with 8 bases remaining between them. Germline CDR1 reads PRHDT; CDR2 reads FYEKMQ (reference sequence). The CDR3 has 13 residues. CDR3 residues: CASSPAFSYEQYF. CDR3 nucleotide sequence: TGTGCCAGCAGCCCAGCCTTCTCCTACGAGCAGTACTTC.

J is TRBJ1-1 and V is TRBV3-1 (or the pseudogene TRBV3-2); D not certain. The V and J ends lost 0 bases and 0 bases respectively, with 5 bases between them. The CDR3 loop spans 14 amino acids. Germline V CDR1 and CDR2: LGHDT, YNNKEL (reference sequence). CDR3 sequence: CASSQDLLNTEAFF. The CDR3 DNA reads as TGTGCCAGCAGCCAAGACCTGCTGAACACTGAAGCTTTCTTT.

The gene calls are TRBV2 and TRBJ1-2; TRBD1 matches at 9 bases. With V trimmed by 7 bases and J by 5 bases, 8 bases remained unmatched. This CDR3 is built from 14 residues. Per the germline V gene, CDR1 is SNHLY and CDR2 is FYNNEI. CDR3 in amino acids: CASNDRGLPYGYTF. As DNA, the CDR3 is TGTGCCAGCAACGACAGGGGGTTACCGTATGGCTACACCTTC.

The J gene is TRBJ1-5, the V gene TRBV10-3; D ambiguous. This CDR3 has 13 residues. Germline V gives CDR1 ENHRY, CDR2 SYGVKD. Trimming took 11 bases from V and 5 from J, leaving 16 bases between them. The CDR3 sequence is CAAGHSAHQPQHF. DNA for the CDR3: TGTGCCGCGGGCCACAGTGCTCATCAGCCCCAGCATTTT.

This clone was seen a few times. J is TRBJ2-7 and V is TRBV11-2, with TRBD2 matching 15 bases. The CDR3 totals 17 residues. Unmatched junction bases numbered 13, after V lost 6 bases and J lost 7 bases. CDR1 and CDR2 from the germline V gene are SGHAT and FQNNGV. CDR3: CASRLGLAGGYSGEQYF. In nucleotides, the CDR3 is TGTGCCAGCAGACTCGGACTAGCGGGAGGGTATTCGGGGGAGCAGTACTTC.

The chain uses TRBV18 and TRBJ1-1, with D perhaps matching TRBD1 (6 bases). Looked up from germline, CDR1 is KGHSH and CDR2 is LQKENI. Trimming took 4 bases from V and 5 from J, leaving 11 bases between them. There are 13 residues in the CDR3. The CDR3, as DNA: TGTGCCAGCTCACTGCGGACAGATACTGAAGCTTTCTTT. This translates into CASSLRTDTEAFF.